This is a list of T cell receptor beta chains from one sample in a study of shared clonotypes between healthy human individuals. TCRdb keeps only in-frame clones here, not all; method: immunoSEQ multiplex PCR. Seen here are approximately 1.4 million clones, nearly 99% observed once, and the top ten hold 0.4% to 0.45%. Sequences were obtained from naive CD4+ T cells sorted from blood. Source of these receptors: a man aged 25 to 45 in good health. CDR3s include the opening cysteine and the closing phenylalanine or tryptophan. Each record gives: V gene, clone size, J gene, D gene, CDR3 DNA, CDR3 protein. D genes are given only for firm matches. Clone size is given for some rows only: seen once, a few or many times, or a class if the clone is expanded.

v_gene: TRBV11-2
abundance: -
j_gene: TRBJ2-1
d_gene: -
CDR3nt: TGTGCCAGCAGCTTAGATTCCGCCCTAGTCTATGAGCAGTTCTTC
CDR3aa: CASSLDSALVYEQFF

v_gene: TRBV27
abundance: -
j_gene: TRBJ1-5
d_gene: -
CDR3nt: TGTGCCAGCCGTTTAAATAACAGGGCCTTTAGCAATCAGCCCCAGCATTTT
CDR3aa: CASRLNNRAFSNQPQHF

v_gene: TRBV27
abundance: -
j_gene: TRBJ2-2
d_gene: -
CDR3nt: TGTGCCAGCAGTTTAGGAAATGGATTTCCCGGGGAGCTGTTTTTT
CDR3aa: CASSLGNGFPGELFF

v_gene: TRBV7-2
abundance: -
j_gene: TRBJ2-2
d_gene: TRBD2
CDR3nt: TGTGCCAGCAGCCCCCGGGCTAGCGGGGGGTTCGCGAACACCGGGGAGCTGTTTTTT
CDR3aa: CASSPRASGGFANTGELFF

v_gene: TRBV4-2
abundance: -
j_gene: TRBJ1-1
d_gene: -
CDR3nt: TGTGCCAGCAGCCAAGAGTCACTCGCCGCGGGACCGTCTTTAGCTTTCTTT
CDR3aa: CASSQESLAAGPSLAFF

v_gene: TRBV7-8
abundance: -
j_gene: TRBJ1-5
d_gene: TRBD1
CDR3nt: TGTGCCAGCAGTTCTACAGGGGGCGCTTCCCAGCCCCAGCATTTT
CDR3aa: CASSSTGGASQPQHF

v_gene: TRBV18
abundance: -
j_gene: TRBJ2-1
d_gene: TRBD2
CDR3nt: TGTGCCAGCTCACCCCGGGGACTAGCGGGAGCAGCCTCCTACAATGAGCAGTTCTTC
CDR3aa: CASSPRGLAGAASYNEQFF

v_gene: TRBV5-6
abundance: -
j_gene: TRBJ1-4
d_gene: TRBD1
CDR3nt: TGTGCCAGCAGCTTACTCGCCAGGGGGGAAGGAAAACTGTTTTTT
CDR3aa: CASSLLARGEGKLFF

v_gene: TRBV5-1
abundance: few
j_gene: TRBJ2-5
d_gene: TRBD1
CDR3nt: TGCGCCAGCAGCCCTCCGACAGGGGTGGTTGGAGAGACCCAGTACTTC
CDR3aa: CASSPPTGVVGETQYF

v_gene: TRBV18
abundance: -
j_gene: TRBJ2-2
d_gene: -
CDR3nt: TGTGCCAGCTCACCGCGGGCAAGCGCCAGCTACACCGGGGAGCTGTTTTTT
CDR3aa: CASSPRASASYTGELFF

v_gene: TRBV9
abundance: many
j_gene: TRBJ1-3
d_gene: -
CDR3nt: TGTGCCAGCACTGCCGGGCGCTCTGGAAACACCATATATTTT
CDR3aa: CASTAGRSGNTIYF

v_gene: TRBV5-1
abundance: once
j_gene: TRBJ2-7
d_gene: TRBD1
CDR3nt: TGCGCCAGCAGCTTGCCCCCGGGACAGGGAGGCGAGCAGTACTTC
CDR3aa: CASSLPPGQGGEQYF

v_gene: TRBV29-1
abundance: -
j_gene: TRBJ2-5
d_gene: -
CDR3nt: TGCAGCGTTGCGGAGGGGGCAGGGGAGACCCAGTACTTC
CDR3aa: CSVAEGAGETQYF

v_gene: TRBV5-1
abundance: -
j_gene: TRBJ1-2
d_gene: -
CDR3nt: TGCGCCAGCAGCTTGAAATCTACAGGAAACCTATCCTATGGCTACACCTTC
CDR3aa: CASSLKSTGNLSYGYTF

v_gene: TRBV7-3
abundance: -
j_gene: TRBJ2-7
d_gene: -
CDR3nt: TGTGCCAGCAGCTCTGGGGCCAGGGGTGCCTACGAGCAGTACTTC
CDR3aa: CASSSGARGAYEQYF

v_gene: TRBV2
abundance: -
j_gene: TRBJ2-3
d_gene: TRBD1
CDR3nt: TGTGCCAGCGGGGACAGGGGTGGCACAGATACGCAGTATTTT
CDR3aa: CASGDRGGTDTQYF

v_gene: TRBV18
abundance: -
j_gene: TRBJ2-5
d_gene: -
CDR3nt: TGTGCCAGCTCACCACGGAACATCAACCAAGAGACCCAGTACTTC
CDR3aa: CASSPRNINQETQYF

v_gene: TRBV18
abundance: -
j_gene: TRBJ1-2
d_gene: -
CDR3nt: TGTGCCAGCTCACCCGCGGCACAGCCTAACTATGGCTACACCTTC
CDR3aa: CASSPAAQPNYGYTF

v_gene: TRBV19
abundance: -
j_gene: TRBJ2-7
d_gene: -
CDR3nt: TGTGCCAGTAGTAGCCGACGAACGGGGACCTACGAGCAGTACTTC
CDR3aa: CASSSRRTGTYEQYF

v_gene: TRBV7-3
abundance: -
j_gene: TRBJ2-3
d_gene: TRBD2
CDR3nt: TGTGCCAGCAGCTTACTGGCTAGCGGGAGACGGGGCACAGATACGCAGTATTTT
CDR3aa: CASSLLASGRRGTDTQYF

v_gene: TRBV6-5
abundance: -
j_gene: TRBJ2-5
d_gene: -
CDR3nt: TGTGCCAGCAGTTCCATCCTCCTGGAGACCCAGTACTTC
CDR3aa: CASSSILLETQYF

v_gene: TRBV2
abundance: -
j_gene: TRBJ2-6
d_gene: TRBD1
CDR3nt: TGTGCCAGCACCAAACGGGGGATGGGACAGGGGGCTGTCTCTGGGGCCAACGTCCTGACTTTC
CDR3aa: CASTKRGMGQGAVSGANVLTF

v_gene: TRBV7-9
abundance: -
j_gene: TRBJ2-2
d_gene: TRBD2
CDR3nt: TGTGCCAGCAGCTTATATCTTGGCGGGAGTGGTGGCGGGGAGCTGTTTTTT
CDR3aa: CASSLYLGGSGGGELFF

v_gene: TRBV27
abundance: -
j_gene: TRBJ1-2
d_gene: TRBD1
CDR3nt: TGTGCCAGCAGTATCCGGGACAGGGGTTCTACTAACTATGGCTACACCTTC
CDR3aa: CASSIRDRGSTNYGYTF

v_gene: TRBV28
abundance: -
j_gene: TRBJ2-7
d_gene: -
CDR3nt: TGTGCCAGCAGTCCTAGGGGCAGGGGAAAGTTGGAGCAGTACTTC
CDR3aa: CASSPRGRGKLEQYF

v_gene: TRBV4-1
abundance: -
j_gene: TRBJ2-1
d_gene: -
CDR3nt: TGCGCCAGCAGCCAAGATCGGCTAGGTTACAATGAGCAGTTCTTC
CDR3aa: CASSQDRLGYNEQFF

v_gene: TRBV7-9
abundance: -
j_gene: TRBJ2-3
d_gene: -
CDR3nt: TGTGCCAGCAGCCACACAGATACGCAGTATTTT
CDR3aa: CASSHTDTQYF

v_gene: TRBV11-2
abundance: -
j_gene: TRBJ1-1
d_gene: -
CDR3nt: TGTGCCAGCAGCCCAGACCGGGCTCCGGACACTGAAGCTTTCTTT
CDR3aa: CASSPDRAPDTEAFF

v_gene: TRBV5-5
abundance: -
j_gene: TRBJ2-3
d_gene: TRBD2
CDR3nt: TGTGCCAGCAGCTTGGAACTAGCGGGAGTGTATTTT
CDR3aa: CASSLELAGVYF

v_gene: TRBV6-5
abundance: once
j_gene: TRBJ2-7
d_gene: -
CDR3nt: TGTGCCAGCAGTACCCCGCGGGCCCCGAGCTACGAGCAGTACTTC
CDR3aa: CASSTPRAPSYEQYF

v_gene: TRBV18
abundance: -
j_gene: TRBJ2-5
d_gene: -
CDR3nt: TGTGCCAGCTCACCTGGAGGAGTCTATGGAGAGACCCAGTACTTC
CDR3aa: CASSPGGVYGETQYF

v_gene: TRBV5-1
abundance: -
j_gene: TRBJ2-2
d_gene: TRBD2
CDR3nt: TGCGCCAGCAGCAGAAGTACTAGCGGGAGGAACACCGGGGAGCTGTTTTTT
CDR3aa: CASSRSTSGRNTGELFF

v_gene: TRBV18
abundance: once
j_gene: TRBJ2-1
d_gene: TRBD2
CDR3nt: TGTGCCAGCTCACCCTCCCTAGCGGGAGCGGGTTCCCATCAGTTCTTC
CDR3aa: CASSPSLAGAGSHQFF

v_gene: TRBV11-2
abundance: -
j_gene: TRBJ1-1
d_gene: -
CDR3nt: TGTGCCAGCAGCCCCGACGGGACACTATCCACTGAAGCTTTCTTT
CDR3aa: CASSPDGTLSTEAFF

v_gene: TRBV29-1
abundance: -
j_gene: TRBJ1-2
d_gene: -
CDR3nt: TGCAGCGTTGACCGTAGTCTTAACTATGGCTACACCTTC
CDR3aa: CSVDRSLNYGYTF

v_gene: TRBV6-1
abundance: -
j_gene: TRBJ2-5
d_gene: -
CDR3nt: TGTGCCAGCAGTGAAGTACAGGGAATTCCCGAGACCCAGTACTTC
CDR3aa: CASSEVQGIPETQYF

v_gene: TRBV5-1
abundance: -
j_gene: TRBJ2-2
d_gene: -
CDR3nt: TGCGCCAGCAGCTTACCTAGAGCCGGGGAGCTGTTTTTT
CDR3aa: CASSLPRAGELFF

v_gene: TRBV18
abundance: -
j_gene: TRBJ2-5
d_gene: -
CDR3nt: TGTGCCAGCTCCCTGTACCAAGAGACCCAGTACTTC
CDR3aa: CASSLYQETQYF

v_gene: TRBV18
abundance: -
j_gene: TRBJ1-5
d_gene: -
CDR3nt: TGTGCCAGCTCACTCCACTACGATCAGCCCCAGCATTTT
CDR3aa: CASSLHYDQPQHF

v_gene: TRBV7-2
abundance: -
j_gene: TRBJ2-3
d_gene: TRBD2
CDR3nt: TGTGCCAGCAGCAAAGGGACTAGCGGCAGCACAGATACGCAGTATTTT
CDR3aa: CASSKGTSGSTDTQYF

v_gene: TRBV19
abundance: -
j_gene: TRBJ2-6
d_gene: -
CDR3nt: TGTGCCACCACGTCGATGTCTGGGGCCAACGTCCTGACTTTC
CDR3aa: CATTSMSGANVLTF

v_gene: TRBV4-1
abundance: -
j_gene: TRBJ2-2
d_gene: -
CDR3nt: TGCGCCAGCCTCCAGCTAGGGTACGCGAACACCGGGGAGCTGTTTTTT
CDR3aa: CASLQLGYANTGELFF

v_gene: TRBV18
abundance: -
j_gene: TRBJ1-4
d_gene: TRBD1
CDR3nt: TGTGCCAGCTCGTACTCCGGGACAGTTAATGAAAAACTGTTTTTT
CDR3aa: CASSYSGTVNEKLFF

v_gene: TRBV11-2
abundance: -
j_gene: TRBJ1-1
d_gene: -
CDR3nt: TGTGCCAGCAGCTTAGGCTCGTTTTGGGGATCTATGAACACTGAAGCTTTCTTT
CDR3aa: CASSLGSFWGSMNTEAFF

v_gene: TRBV19
abundance: -
j_gene: TRBJ2-6
d_gene: TRBD1
CDR3nt: TGTGCCAGCACTAACAGGGGACCTGGGGCCAACGTCCTGACTTTC
CDR3aa: CASTNRGPGANVLTF

v_gene: TRBV29-1
abundance: once
j_gene: TRBJ2-3
d_gene: -
CDR3nt: TGCAGCGTTGATTGGGGAGGAGGGGATACGCAGTATTTT
CDR3aa: CSVDWGGGDTQYF

v_gene: TRBV6-5
abundance: -
j_gene: TRBJ1-2
d_gene: TRBD1
CDR3nt: TGTGCCACCCAACAGGGGGCGGGACATTATGGCTACACCTTC
CDR3aa: CATQQGAGHYGYTF

v_gene: TRBV7-8
abundance: -
j_gene: TRBJ2-2
d_gene: TRBD2
CDR3nt: TGTGCCAGCAGCTTAGTCGACGGGAGGGGTAGCACCGGGGAGCTGTTTTTT
CDR3aa: CASSLVDGRGSTGELFF

v_gene: TRBV6-5
abundance: -
j_gene: TRBJ2-1
d_gene: TRBD1
CDR3nt: TGTGCCAGCAGCCCCGACAGGGGATCCTACAATGAGCAGTTCTTC
CDR3aa: CASSPDRGSYNEQFF

v_gene: TRBV28
abundance: -
j_gene: TRBJ2-6
d_gene: -
CDR3nt: TGTGCCAGTAAGGAGAGCTCTGGGGCCAACGTCCTGACTTTC
CDR3aa: CASKESSGANVLTF

v_gene: TRBV28
abundance: -
j_gene: TRBJ2-7
d_gene: TRBD1
CDR3nt: TGTGCCAGCAGCTCGCCGACGACAGGGGGTCCGTACTTC
CDR3aa: CASSSPTTGGPYF

v_gene: TRBV28
abundance: -
j_gene: TRBJ2-7
d_gene: TRBD2
CDR3nt: TGTGCCAGCACCCGGACTAGCGGGAGCTCCTACGAGCAGTACTTC
CDR3aa: CASTRTSGSSYEQYF

v_gene: TRBV29-1
abundance: -
j_gene: TRBJ1-1
d_gene: -
CDR3nt: TGCAGCGTTGCATTGGGCAGAAAAAACACTGAAGCTTTCTTT
CDR3aa: CSVALGRKNTEAFF